This T cell receptor beta chain originates from a study of monozygotic twins with inflammatory bowel disease. With regard to this clonotype: Its antigen is currently unknown.

General observations from the study: The study supported no single strong signal or clonotype linked to IBD. Whether twins were concordant or discordant made no difference to repertoire similarity, possibly from limited power.

Blood was drawn at under 3 ml per donor. CDR3 length: 14 amino acids. Germline V gene data show CDR1 as MNHEY and CDR2 as SVGEGT. Via template switching, UMIs carrying a 6-nucleotide sample barcode were introduced. Following a re-call of the 5' RACE reads, TCRdb has one entry per CDR3 protein and lacks DNA. The ten most abundant clones cover more than 1% of a sample with some 150,000 distinct CDR3 sequences. This TCR derives from a human donor with ulcerative colitis or Crohn's disease, or a healthy co-twin of an affected twin (not recorded which). The chain combines TRBV6-2 or TRBV6-3 with TRBJ2-1; checking the TCRdb D call of TRBD2 is not possible without DNA. Sequenced: blood. CDR3 sequence: CASSIAVVGNEQFF.